This passage covers 28 T cell receptor beta chains from one sample sequenced in a study of cytomegalovirus exposure and HLA in healthy donors. The PCR employed 60 Vbeta primers together with 13 Jbeta primers. TCRdb's table, derived via immunoSEQ multiplex PCR, lists solely in-frame clones and lacks some. The data contain about 98,000 clones, about 80% of them seen just once; the ten biggest clones take up roughly 3.8%. The sample comprised PBMCs. The source of these receptors is a female donor in good health and CMV-seropositive.

This sequence joins TRBV6-1 and TRBJ1-5; D gene uncertain. Trimming cost V 0 bases and J 2 bases, with 8 bases left between them. The CDR3 is 15 residues long. CDR1 MNHNS and CDR2 SASEGT come from the germline V gene. The CDR3 DNA follows: TGTGCCAGCAGTGAAGCCGGGGTTGGCAATCAGCCCCAGCATTTT. Protein product: CASSEAGVGNQPQHF.

This clone was counted between two and nine times. This chain joins TRBV15 and TRBJ1-4; D remains unclear. Per germline, CDR1 LNHNV and CDR2 YYDKDF (reference sequence). V was shortened by 1 base and J by 0 bases, with 15 bases between the two germline ends. This CDR3 comprises 18 residues. This chain's CDR3 is CATSRARVLITTNEKLFF. The CDR3 DNA sequence: TGTGCCACCAGCAGAGCCCGGGTACTGATCACAACTAATGAAAAACTGTTTTTT.

The chain carries TRBV4-1 and TRBJ2-7; TRBD2 aligns across 10 bases. CDR1 MGHRA and CDR2 YSYEKL come from the germline V gene. V lost 2 bases and J lost 3; bases outside the gene matches: 4. This CDR3 is 15 amino acids long. The CDR3 sequence: CASSQSGGGNYEQYF. DNA for the CDR3: TGCGCCAGCAGCCAAAGCGGGGGGGGGAACTACGAGCAGTACTTC.

This clone was found a few times. V usage is TRBV6-1 and J usage is TRBJ2-7; D is unresolved. Germline V CDR1 and CDR2: MNHNS, SASEGT. Between the trimmed V and J ends, which lost 2 bases and 4 bases, there was a span of 3 bases. This CDR3 contains 11 residues. For the CDR3, the DNA is TGTGCCAGCAGTGAATTATACGAGCAGTACTTC. It translates to CASSELYEQYF.

The genes are TRBV4-1 and TRBJ2-7; possibly TRBD2 for D (5 bases). Germline lookup yields CDR1 MGHRA and CDR2 YSYEKL. This CDR3 has 16 residues. V was cut by 1 base and J by 4 bases, with 17 bases left in between. CDR3 amino acids: CASSQGVSGMVYEQYF. CDR3 DNA: TGCGCCAGCAGCCAAGGTGTGTCGGGAATGGTGTACGAGCAGTACTTC.

In its sample, this clone was seen once. The chain couples TRBV4-1 to TRBJ2-3; TRBD1 agrees at 8 bases. The germline V gene encodes CDR1 MGHRA and CDR2 YSYEKL. The ends lost 0 bases at V and 0 bases at J; junction bases unmatched: 2. The length of the CDR3 is 16 residues. The CDR3 bases are TGCGCCAGCAGCCAAGATCGGACAGGGAGCACAGATACGCAGTATTTT. Protein product: CASSQDRTGSTDTQYF.

The chain joins TRBV6-6 to TRBJ2-5; 7 bases agree with TRBD2. CDR3 length: 16 residues. From germline, CDR1 is MNHNY and CDR2 SVGAGI (reference sequence). Unmatched junction bases numbered 5, after V lost 0 bases and J lost 1 base. The CDR3, as DNA: TGTGCCAGCAGTTACTCAAGCGGGGAACTCCAAGAGACCCAGTACTTC. Amino acids: CASSYSSGELQETQYF.

V is TRBV6-5 and J is TRBJ1-4; D perhaps matches TRBD1 (5 bases). Germline CDR1 and CDR2: MNHEY and SVGAGI. The CDR3 totals 15 residues. Trimming cost V 0 bases and J 4 bases, with 9 bases left between them. DNA of the CDR3: TGTGCCAGCAGTTACTCTGGACACATTAATGAAAAACTGTTTTTT. Residues: CASSYSGHINEKLFF.

The V call is TRBV6-4, the J call TRBJ2-4, with 8 bases lining up with TRBD1. This CDR3 comprises 15 residues. Per germline, CDR1 MRHNA and CDR2 SNTAGT. V lost 2 bases, J lost 8 bases, and 8 bases stayed unmatched. The chain's CDR3 is CASSDPAGGVHIQYF. The CDR3 bases are TGTGCCAGCAGTGACCCCGCAGGGGGCGTGCACATTCAGTACTTC.

This clone was counted only a few times. The chain uses TRBV7-6 and TRBJ2-1; D is unresolved. Between the trimmed V and J ends, which lost 3 bases and 5 bases, there was a span of 8 bases. Germline V lookup: CDR1 SGHVS, CDR2 FNYEAQ. The CDR3 has 13 amino acids. The DNA of the CDR3 is TGTGCCAGCAGCTTTTTCTTAAACAATGAGCAGTTCTTC. Residues: CASSFFLNNEQFF.

V usage is TRBV6-5 and J usage is TRBJ1-2; 10 bases are shared with TRBD1. The germline CDR1 and CDR2 sequences are MNHEY and SVGAGI. V shed 5 bases, J shed 3 bases, and the junction held 3 bases outside the gene matches. The CDR3 has 14 amino acids. CDR3: CASSRQGADYGYTF. CDR3 DNA: TGTGCCAGCAGTAGACAGGGGGCGGACTATGGCTACACCTTC.

CDR3 bases: TGTGCCTGGAGTCGAGGACAGGGAAACACCATATATTTT. This encodes CAWSRGQGNTIYF. The chain links TRBV30 to TRBJ1-3, with D perhaps matching TRBD1 (6 bases). The CDR3 sequence is 13 residues long. V dropped 2 bases and J dropped 4 bases, with 9 bases sitting between them. CDR1 and CDR2 from the germline V gene are GTSNPN and SVGIG (reference sequence).

V gene TRBV6-6 combines with J gene TRBJ2-2; 10 nucleotides match TRBD1. Germline CDR1 reads MNHNY; CDR2 reads SVGAGI (reference sequence). The CDR3 is 15 amino acids. J gave up 4 bases and V 6 bases, and 5 bases lay outside the gene matches. This chain's CDR3 is CASSRQGALTGELFF. Here the CDR3 DNA reads TGTGCCAGCAGCCGACAGGGGGCGCTCACCGGGGAGCTGTTTTTT.

The genes are TRBV19 and TRBJ2-3; TRBD2 matches at 7 bases. The J segment lost 5 bases and the V segment lost 3 bases, leaving 2 bases of the junction unmatched. The CDR3 sequence is 13 residues long. The V gene's germline CDR1 is LNHDA and CDR2 SQIVND (reference sequence). The CDR3 sequence is CASSIGEGDTQYF. The CDR3 nucleotides read TGTGCCAGTAGTATCGGGGAGGGAGATACGCAGTATTTT.

The chain employs TRBV29-1 and TRBJ2-7; TRBD2 might be the D (5 bases). This CDR3 contains 11 residues. Germline loops: CDR1 SQVTM, CDR2 ANQGSEA. Trimming left V 5 bases short and J 3 bases short, with 8 bases between. CDR3 bases: TGCAGCGTTTTCGGGGTCTACGAGCAGTACTTC. Protein sequence: CSVFGVYEQYF.

The chain is built from TRBV19 and TRBJ2-5; the D gene is possibly TRBD1 (5 bases). Between the trimmed V and J ends, which lost 1 base and 4 bases, there was a span of 7 bases. The CDR3 is 13 residues long. From germline, CDR1 is LNHDA and CDR2 SQIVND (reference sequence). The CDR3 region has the DNA TGTGCCAGTAGTATAGGCAGGGTAGAGACCCAGTACTTC. Its translation is CASSIGRVETQYF.

The rearrangement joins TRBV7-2 to TRBJ1-6, with 10 positions matching TRBD1. V lost 5 bases to trimming and J lost 0 bases; unmatched junction nucleotides: 10. The CDR3 length is 19 residues. Germline values: CDR1 SGHTA, CDR2 FQGNSA. The CDR3 spells CASSLRDRGLSSYNSPLHF. CDR3 DNA sequence: TGTGCCAGCAGCCTACGGGACAGGGGTCTCAGCTCCTATAATTCACCCCTCCACTTT. Using reference TRBV7-2 and TRBJ1-6 for the parts outside the CDR3, the full variable domain is GAGVSQSPSNKVTEKGKDVELRCDPISGHTALYWYRQSLGQGLEFLIYFQGNSAPDKSGLPSDRFSAERTGGSVSTLTIQRTQQEDSAVYLCASSLRDRGLSSYNSPLHFGNGTRLTVT.

V is TRBV28 and J is TRBJ1-1; D not resolved. The CDR3 is 11 residues long. Germline V lookup: CDR1 MDHEN, CDR2 SYDVKM. Between the trimmed V and J ends, which lost 8 bases and 2 bases, there was a span of 6 bases. The CDR3 DNA follows: TGTGCCAGCCGGAGTAACACTGAAGCTTTCTTT. Its protein is CASRSNTEAFF.

This chain connects TRBV6-5 to TRBJ2-3; 9 nucleotides line up with TRBD2. From germline, CDR1 is MNHEY and CDR2 SVGAGI. V was clipped by 4 bases and J by 2 bases; unmatched bases: 7. The CDR3 is 16 residues long. The CDR3 spells CASSLASGLATDTQYF. The CDR3 bases are TGTGCCAGCAGTTTAGCTTCGGGACTAGCCACAGATACGCAGTATTTT.

V and J are TRBV27 and TRBJ2-3, with TRBD2 matching over 7 bases. The CDR3 consists of 14 residues. CDR1 is MNHEY and CDR2 is SMNVEV in the germline V gene (reference sequence). The junction had 5 bases not matched to a gene; V was cut back by 6 bases and J by 2 bases. DNA for the CDR3: TGTGCCAGCAGGATAGCGGGCCTCACAGATACGCAGTATTTT. It encodes CASRIAGLTDTQYF.

This clone was observed a handful of times. The gene calls are TRBV6-6 and TRBJ1-3; 8 bases are a match to TRBD1. Germline assignment: CDR1 MNHNY and CDR2 SVGAGI (reference sequence). J was trimmed by 4 bases and V by 7 bases; bases with no gene match: 9. CDR3 size: 15 residues. CDR3 protein: CASTPGQVSGNTIYF. In DNA, the CDR3 is TGTGCCAGCACCCCGGGACAGGTTTCCGGAAACACCATATATTTT.

The rearrangement joins TRBV4-1 to TRBJ2-2; TRBD2 might be the D (5 bases). Between the trimmed V and J ends, which lost 3 bases and 6 bases, there was a span of 14 bases. The CDR3 is 15 amino acids. Germline values: CDR1 MGHRA, CDR2 YSYEKL. The CDR3 reads CASSHTASGAGELFF. The CDR3 nucleotides read TGCGCCAGCAGCCATACTGCCAGCGGCGCCGGGGAGCTGTTTTTT.

This clone was recorded a few times. The chain carries TRBV21-1 and TRBJ2-1; the table gives TRBD2 as D, unverified against the DNA. TRBV21-1 is an annotated pseudogene. The CDR3 runs to 18 residues. The CDR3 nucleotides are TGTGCCAGCAGCAAAGAACGGCTAGCGGGGGGCCCCTACAATGAGCAGTTCTTC. This gives the protein CASSKERLAGGPYNEQFF.

This chain links TRBV2 with TRBJ1-4; 7 bases map to TRBD1. The germline V gene has CDR1 SNHLY and CDR2 FYNNEI. The CDR3 totals 12 residues. DNA for the CDR3: TGTGGGGGGACAGTGTCTGATGAAAAACTGTTTTTT. This gives the protein CGGTVSDEKLFF.

This rearrangement joins TRBV6-5 to TRBJ1-2, with D possibly matching TRBD1 (5 bases). The CDR3 contains 14 residues. V dropped 2 bases and J dropped 5 bases, with 12 bases sitting between them. Germline CDR1 MNHEY, CDR2 SVGAGI. The CDR3 loop is CASSYRGKAYGYTF. The CDR3 DNA reads TGTGCCAGCAGTTACCGGGGGAAGGCTTATGGCTACACCTTC.

There are a few counts of this clone. The V and J genes are TRBV18 and TRBJ1-2; D ambiguous. Germline loops: CDR1 KGHSH, CDR2 LQKENI. The CDR3 sequence is 15 residues long. The germline V and J ends were trimmed by 3 bases and 1 base, with 12 bases remaining between them. The DNA of the CDR3 is TGTGCCAGCTCACCGGGCACACAAGATAACTATGGCTACACCTTC. It yields the protein CASSPGTQDNYGYTF. Full variable domain (outside the CDR3, taken from reference TRBV18 and TRBJ1-2): NAGVMQNPRHLVRRRGQEARLRCSPMKGHSHVYWYRQLPEEGLKFMVYLQKENIIDESGMPKERFSAEFPKEGPSILRIQQVVRGDSAAYFCASSPGTQDNYGYTFGSGTRLTVV.

On this clone itself: This sample also contains other DNA sequences that code for the same CDR3. The chain combines TRBV25-1 with TRBJ2-5; the D gene is possibly TRBD2 (6 bases). Trimming stripped 8 bases from V and 5 bases from J, with 9 bases between. The CDR3 totals 11 residues. Germline V gene lookup returns CDR1 MGHDK and CDR2 SYGVNS. CDR3: CASRGKETQYF. DNA for the CDR3: TGTGCCAGCCGCGGGAAGGAGACCCAGTACTTC.

The gene calls are TRBV13 and TRBJ2-7; TRBD1 matches at 8 bases. The germline CDR1 and CDR2 sequences are PRHDT and FYEKMQ (reference sequence). The V and J ends lost 5 bases and 2 bases, in that order; junction bases with no gene match: 5. There are 14 residues in the CDR3. The CDR3 DNA follows: TGTGCCAGCAGCGGTCAGGGACAGGCCTACGAGCAGTACTTC. This encodes CASSGQGQAYEQYF.